A selection of T cell receptor beta chains follows, all from one sample in a study of blood T cell repertoires in COVID-19. Method: immunoSEQ multiplex PCR; TCRdb's copy keeps in-frame clones and lacks some. This sample has tens of thousands of clones, with about 80% found just once. Sequences were obtained from peripheral blood. Every receptor here comes from a man aged 45 to 65 with COVID-19, enrolled during active disease. CDR3s include the opening cysteine and the closing phenylalanine or tryptophan. Fields, in order: D gene, clone size, V gene, J gene, CDR3 protein, CDR3 DNA. D genes are given only for firm matches. Clone size is given for some rows only: seen once, a few or many times, or a class if the clone is expanded.

-	-	TRBV10-2	TRBJ1-5	CASSPTLSNQPQHF	TGCGCCAGCAGTCCCACACTAAGCAATCAGCCCCAGCATTTT
TRBD2	once	TRBV9	TRBJ2-5	CASSITGTSGGASPETQYF	TGTGCCAGCAGCATAACCGGGACTAGCGGGGGGGCCTCGCCAGAGACCCAGTACTTC
TRBD2	-	TRBV6-5	TRBJ2-3	CASSFRLATDTQYF	TGTGCCAGCAGTTTCAGACTAGCCACAGATACGCAGTATTTT
-	-	TRBV11-3	TRBJ2-2	CASSLGEAGELFF	TGTGCCAGCAGCTTAGGAGAGGCCGGGGAGCTGTTTTTT
-	-	TRBV10-3	TRBJ1-1	CAISGRGNTEAFF	TGTGCCATCAGTGGCAGGGGGAACACTGAAGCTTTCTTT
-	-	TRBV5-4	TRBJ2-7	CASSLEAGLTYEQYF	TGTGCCAGCAGCTTGGAGGCAGGGTTAACCTACGAGCAGTACTTC
TRBD1	-	TRBV18	TRBJ1-2	CASSSDRNYGYTF	TGTGCCAGCTCCTCGGACAGGAACTATGGCTACACCTTC
TRBD1	-	TRBV19	TRBJ2-1	CASSIGQVEQFF	TGTGCCAGTAGTATCGGACAGGTTGAGCAGTTCTTC
-	-	TRBV30	TRBJ2-2	CAWMMDSFAGELFF	TGTGCCTGGATGATGGACAGCTTCGCCGGGGAGCTGTTTTTT
-	-	TRBV9	TRBJ2-2	CASSATTGTGELFF	TGTGCCAGCAGCGCTACCACAGGCACCGGGGAGCTGTTTTTT
-	few	TRBV5-4	TRBJ1-2	CASSLQSANYGYTF	TGTGCCAGCAGCCTCCAGAGCGCTAACTATGGCTACACCTTC
TRBD1	-	TRBV6-5	TRBJ1-1	CASSYSRGFEAFF	TGTGCCAGCAGTTACTCCAGGGGGTTTGAAGCTTTCTTT
TRBD2	once	TRBV7-2	TRBJ2-3	CASSLGTSGGRHTQYF	TGTGCCAGCAGCTTAGGGACTAGCGGGGGTAGGCATACGCAGTATTTT
-	-	TRBV6-5	TRBJ2-2	CASTLAGELFF	TGTGCCAGCACTTTAGCCGGGGAGCTGTTTTTT
TRBD1	-	TRBV5-1	TRBJ1-6	CASSLGTGENSPLHF	TGCGCCAGCAGCTTGGGGACAGGGGAAAATTCACCCCTCCACTTT
TRBD2	-	TRBV7-9	TRBJ2-1	CASSPAGAGEQFF	TGTGCCAGCAGCCCAGCGGGGGCGGGTGAGCAGTTCTTC
TRBD1	once	TRBV5-1	TRBJ1-1	CASKVQGMNTEAFF	TGCGCCAGCAAGGTACAGGGGATGAACACTGAAGCTTTCTTT
-	few	TRBV4-1	TRBJ1-6	CASSQFARVSSYNSPLHF	TGCGCCAGCAGCCAATTCGCCAGGGTCAGCTCCTATAATTCACCCCTCCACTTT
TRBD1	-	TRBV6-6	TRBJ1-1	CASRLGQGEGNTEAFF	TGTGCCAGCAGGTTGGGACAGGGGGAAGGGAACACTGAAGCTTTCTTT